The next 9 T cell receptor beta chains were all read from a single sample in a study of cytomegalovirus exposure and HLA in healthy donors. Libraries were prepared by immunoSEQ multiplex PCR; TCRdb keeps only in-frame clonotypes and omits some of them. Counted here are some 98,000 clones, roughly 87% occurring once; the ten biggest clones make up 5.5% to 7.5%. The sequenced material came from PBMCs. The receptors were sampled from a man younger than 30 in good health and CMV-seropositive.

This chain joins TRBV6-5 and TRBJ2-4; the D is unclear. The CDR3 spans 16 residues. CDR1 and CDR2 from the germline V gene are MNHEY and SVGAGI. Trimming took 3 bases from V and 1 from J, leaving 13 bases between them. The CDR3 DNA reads TGTGCCAGCAGTTATTCCCGGGTTGGGGCCAAAAACATTCAGTACTTC. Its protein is CASSYSRVGAKNIQYF.

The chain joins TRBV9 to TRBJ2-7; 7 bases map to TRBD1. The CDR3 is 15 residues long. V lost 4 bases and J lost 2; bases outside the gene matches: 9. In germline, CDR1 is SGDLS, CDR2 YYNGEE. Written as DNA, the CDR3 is TGTGCCAGCAGCTTCGGACAGGCCCCCACCTACGAGCAGTACTTC. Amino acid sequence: CASSFGQAPTYEQYF.

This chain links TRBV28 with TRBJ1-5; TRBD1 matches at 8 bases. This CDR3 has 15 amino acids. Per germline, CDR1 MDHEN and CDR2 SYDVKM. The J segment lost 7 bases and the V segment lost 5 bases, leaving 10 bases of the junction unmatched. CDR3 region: CASSPPRTGRQPQHF. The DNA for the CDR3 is TGTGCCAGCAGTCCGCCTCGGACAGGGAGACAGCCCCAGCATTTT. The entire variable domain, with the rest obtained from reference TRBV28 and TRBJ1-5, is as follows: DVKVTQSSRYLVKRTGEKVFLECVQDMDHENMFWYRQDPGLGLRLIYFSYDVKMKEKGDIPEGYSVSREKKERFSLILESASTNQTSMYLCASSPPRTGRQPQHFGDGTRLSIL.

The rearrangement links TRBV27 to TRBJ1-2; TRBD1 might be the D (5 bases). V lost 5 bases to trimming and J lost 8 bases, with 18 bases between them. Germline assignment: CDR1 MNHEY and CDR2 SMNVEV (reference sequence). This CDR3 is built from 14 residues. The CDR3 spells CASSTSRWGYGYTF. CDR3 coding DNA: TGTGCCAGCAGTACGTCCCGGTGGGGCTACGGCTACACCTTC.

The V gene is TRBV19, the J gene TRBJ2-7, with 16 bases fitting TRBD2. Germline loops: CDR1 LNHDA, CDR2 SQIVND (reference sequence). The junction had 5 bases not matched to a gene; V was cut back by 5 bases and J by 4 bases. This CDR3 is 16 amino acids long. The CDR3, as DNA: TGTGCCAGTAGTCCCGGGACTAGCGGGGGGGCGTACGAGCAGTACTTC. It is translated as CASSPGTSGGAYEQYF.

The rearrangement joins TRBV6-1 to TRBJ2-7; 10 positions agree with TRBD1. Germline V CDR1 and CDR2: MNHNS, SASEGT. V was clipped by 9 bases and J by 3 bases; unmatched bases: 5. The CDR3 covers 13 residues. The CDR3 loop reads CASTWTGGYEQYF. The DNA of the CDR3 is TGTGCCAGTACCTGGACAGGGGGCTACGAGCAGTACTTC.

CDR3 sequence: CAISVIDRNAYEQYF. CDR3 DNA sequence: TGTGCCATCAGTGTTATAGACAGGAATGCCTACGAGCAGTACTTC. V usage is TRBV10-3 and J usage is TRBJ2-7, with TRBD1 as a possible D gene (6 bases). Germline CDR1 and CDR2: ENHRY and SYGVKD. With 4 bases removed from V and 2 bases from J, the gap between germline ends came to 15 bases. This CDR3 is 15 amino acids long.

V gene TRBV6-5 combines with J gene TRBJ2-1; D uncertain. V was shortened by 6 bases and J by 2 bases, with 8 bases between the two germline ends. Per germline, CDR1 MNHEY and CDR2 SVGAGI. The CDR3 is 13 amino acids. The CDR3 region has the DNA TGTGCCAGCAGGCCAGATCCCTACAATGAGCAGTTCTTC. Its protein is CASRPDPYNEQFF.

Written as DNA, the CDR3 is TGTGCCACCACCTTAACCCTAGGGGCGAACACTGAAGCTTTCTTT. Translated: CATTLTLGANTEAFF. The chain carries TRBV19 and TRBJ1-1; the D gene is possibly TRBD1 (5 bases). The CDR3 is made up of 15 amino acids. Germline V CDR1 and CDR2: LNHDA, SQIVND (reference sequence). Trimming pared 10 bases from V and 1 base from J, leaving 19 bases between.